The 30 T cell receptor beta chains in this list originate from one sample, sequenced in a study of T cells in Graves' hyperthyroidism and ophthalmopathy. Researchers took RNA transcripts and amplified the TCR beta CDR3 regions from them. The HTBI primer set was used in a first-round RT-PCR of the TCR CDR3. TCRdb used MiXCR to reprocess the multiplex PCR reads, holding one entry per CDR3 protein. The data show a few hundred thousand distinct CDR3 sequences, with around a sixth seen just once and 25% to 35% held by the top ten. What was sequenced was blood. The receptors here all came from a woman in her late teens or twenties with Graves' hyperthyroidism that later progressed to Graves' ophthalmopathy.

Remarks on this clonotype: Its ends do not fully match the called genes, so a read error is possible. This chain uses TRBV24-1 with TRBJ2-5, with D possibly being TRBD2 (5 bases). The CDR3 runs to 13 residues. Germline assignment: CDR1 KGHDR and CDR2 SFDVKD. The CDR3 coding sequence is TGTGTCACCCGGGGTTCCGATAAGAAGACCCAGTACTTC. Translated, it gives CVTRGSDKKTQYF.

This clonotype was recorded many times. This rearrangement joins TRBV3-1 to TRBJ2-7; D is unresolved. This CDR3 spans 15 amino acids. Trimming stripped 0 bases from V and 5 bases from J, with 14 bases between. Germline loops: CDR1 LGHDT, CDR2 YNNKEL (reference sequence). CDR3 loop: CASSQEGYKSHEQYF. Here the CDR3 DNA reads TGTGCCAGCAGCCAAGAGGGATATAAGAGCCACGAGCAGTACTTC.

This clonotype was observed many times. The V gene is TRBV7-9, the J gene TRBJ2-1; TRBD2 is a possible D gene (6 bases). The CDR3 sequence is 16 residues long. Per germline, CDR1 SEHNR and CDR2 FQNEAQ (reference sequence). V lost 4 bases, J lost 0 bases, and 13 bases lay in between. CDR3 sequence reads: CASSSRGGSSYNEQFF. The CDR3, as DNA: TGTGCCAGCAGCTCCCGGGGAGGAAGCTCCTACAATGAGCAGTTCTTC.

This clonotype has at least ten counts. In DNA, the CDR3 is TGTGCCAGCAGTCCCCGGACTAGCGGGGGCTCTGGGGCCAACGTCCTGACTTTC. Encoded protein: CASSPRTSGGSGANVLTF. This rearrangement joins TRBV6-1 to TRBJ2-6; 13 nucleotides align to TRBD2. V lost 5 bases, J lost 0 bases, and 4 bases stayed unmatched. From germline, CDR1 is MNHNS and CDR2 SASEGT. This CDR3 comprises 18 residues.

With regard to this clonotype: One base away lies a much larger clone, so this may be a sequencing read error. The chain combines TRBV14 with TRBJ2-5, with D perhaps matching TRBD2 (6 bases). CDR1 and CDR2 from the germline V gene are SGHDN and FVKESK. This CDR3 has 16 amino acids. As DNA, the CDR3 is TGTGCCAGCAGCCAAGGACGGGGGACGCGTCGTGAGACCCGGTACTTC. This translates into CASSQGRGTRRETRYF.

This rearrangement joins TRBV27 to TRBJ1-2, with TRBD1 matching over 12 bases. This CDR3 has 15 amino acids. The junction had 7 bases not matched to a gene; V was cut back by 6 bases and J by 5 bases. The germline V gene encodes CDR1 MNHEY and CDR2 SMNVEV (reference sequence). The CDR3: CASRGGQGAGYGYTF. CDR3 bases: TGTGCCAGCAGGGGGGGACAGGGGGCGGGGTATGGCTACACCTTC.

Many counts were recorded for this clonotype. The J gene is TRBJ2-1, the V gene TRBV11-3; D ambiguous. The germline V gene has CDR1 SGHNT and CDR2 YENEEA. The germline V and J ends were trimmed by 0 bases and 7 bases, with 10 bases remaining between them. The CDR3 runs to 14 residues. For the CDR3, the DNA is TGTGCCAGCAGCTTAGATCCGCGTGGAAATGAGCAGTTCTTC. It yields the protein CASSLDPRGNEQFF.

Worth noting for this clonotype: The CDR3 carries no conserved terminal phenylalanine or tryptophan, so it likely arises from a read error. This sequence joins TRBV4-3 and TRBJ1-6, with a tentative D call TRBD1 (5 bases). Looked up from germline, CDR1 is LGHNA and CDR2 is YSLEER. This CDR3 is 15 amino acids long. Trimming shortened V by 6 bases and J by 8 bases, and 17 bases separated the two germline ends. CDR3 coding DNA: TGCGCCAGCAGTCCCGAAAGGGGTGGTTATTCACCCCTCCACCTT. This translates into CASSPERGGYSPLHL.

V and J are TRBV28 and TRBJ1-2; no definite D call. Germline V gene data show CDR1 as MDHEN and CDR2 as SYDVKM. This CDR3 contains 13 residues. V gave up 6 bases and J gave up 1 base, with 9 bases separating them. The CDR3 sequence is CASRPTVNYGYTF. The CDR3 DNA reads TGTGCCAGCAGGCCGACGGTTAACTATGGCTACACCTTC.

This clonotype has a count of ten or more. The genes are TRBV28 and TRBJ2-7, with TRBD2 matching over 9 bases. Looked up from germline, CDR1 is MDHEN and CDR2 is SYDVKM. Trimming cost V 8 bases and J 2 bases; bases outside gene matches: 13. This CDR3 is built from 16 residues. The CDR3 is CASRSELAGATYEQYF. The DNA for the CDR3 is TGTGCCAGCCGATCCGAACTAGCGGGTGCAACCTACGAGCAGTACTTC.

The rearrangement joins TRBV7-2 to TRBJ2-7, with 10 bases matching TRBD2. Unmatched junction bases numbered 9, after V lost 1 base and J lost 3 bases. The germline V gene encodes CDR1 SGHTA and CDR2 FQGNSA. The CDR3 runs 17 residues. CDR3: CASSLGQPGLASYEQYF. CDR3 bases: TGTGCCAGCAGCTTAGGGCAACCGGGACTAGCGAGCTACGAGCAGTACTTC.

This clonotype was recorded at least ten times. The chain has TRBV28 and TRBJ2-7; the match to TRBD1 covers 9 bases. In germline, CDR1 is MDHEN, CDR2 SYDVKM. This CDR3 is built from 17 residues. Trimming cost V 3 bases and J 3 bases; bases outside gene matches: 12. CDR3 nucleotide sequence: TGTGCCAGCAGTTTTTCCATCCCGGACAGGGGAGGCTACGAGCAGTACTTC. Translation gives CASSFSIPDRGGYEQYF.

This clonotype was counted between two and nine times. The CDR3 DNA reads TGTGCCAGCAGTTTGCAGGGGGGGGCCGAGCAGTACTTC. This sequence encodes CASSLQGGAEQYF. V gene TRBV28 combines with J gene TRBJ2-7, with D perhaps assigned TRBD1 or TRBD2 (7 bases each). The V gene's germline CDR1 is MDHEN and CDR2 SYDVKM. The CDR3 contains 13 residues. The V end lost 3 bases, the J end lost 6 bases, and 12 bases lay between the germline ends.

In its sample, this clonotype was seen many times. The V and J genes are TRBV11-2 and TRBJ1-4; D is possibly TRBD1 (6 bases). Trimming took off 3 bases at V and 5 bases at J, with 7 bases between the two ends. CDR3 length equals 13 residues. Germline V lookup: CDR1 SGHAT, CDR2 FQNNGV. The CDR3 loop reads CASSFGQNEKLFF. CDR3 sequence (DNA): TGTGCCAGCAGCTTCGGACAGAATGAAAAACTGTTTTTT.

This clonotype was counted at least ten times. As DNA, the CDR3 is TGTGCCAGCAGCCCCCTAGGGTCGGAGACCCAGTACTTC. As protein: CASSPLGSETQYF. V usage is TRBV7-6 and J usage is TRBJ2-5; D gene unclear. Germline V lookup: CDR1 SGHVS, CDR2 FNYEAQ. The CDR3 loop spans 13 amino acids. V was cut by 5 bases and J by 5 bases, with 12 bases left in between.

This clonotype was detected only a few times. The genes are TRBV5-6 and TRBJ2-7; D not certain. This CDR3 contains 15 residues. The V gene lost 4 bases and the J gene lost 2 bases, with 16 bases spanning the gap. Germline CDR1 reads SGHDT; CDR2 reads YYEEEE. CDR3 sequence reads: CASSPRAISPYEQYF. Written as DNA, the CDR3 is TGTGCCAGCAGCCCTAGAGCGATCTCCCCCTACGAGCAGTACTTC. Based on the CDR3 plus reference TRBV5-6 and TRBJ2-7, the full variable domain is DAGVTQSPTHLIKTRGQQVTLRCSPKSGHDTVSWYQQALGQGPQFIFQYYEEEERQRGNFPDRFSGHQFPNYSSELNVNALLLGDSALYLCASSPRAISPYEQYFGPGTRLTVT.

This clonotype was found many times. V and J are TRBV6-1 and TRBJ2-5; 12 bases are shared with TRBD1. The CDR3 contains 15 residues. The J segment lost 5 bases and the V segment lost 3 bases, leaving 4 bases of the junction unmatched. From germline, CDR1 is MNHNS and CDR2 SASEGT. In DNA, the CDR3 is TGTGCCAGCAGTGACGGGACAGGGGGCTCGGAGACCCAGTACTTC. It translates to CASSDGTGGSETQYF.

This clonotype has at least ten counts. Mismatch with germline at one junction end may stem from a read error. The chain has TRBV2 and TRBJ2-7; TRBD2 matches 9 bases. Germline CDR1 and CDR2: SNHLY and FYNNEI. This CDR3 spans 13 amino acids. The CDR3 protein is CAGSESLAGEQYF. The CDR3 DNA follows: TGTGCCGGCAGTGAATCTCTAGCGGGGGAGCAGTACTTC.

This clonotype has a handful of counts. The CDR3 sequence: CASSQILRGEETQYF. The DNA for the CDR3 is TGTGCCAGCTCACAGATCCTCAGGGGTGAAGAGACCCAGTACTTC. The chain uses TRBV18 and TRBJ2-5, with D perhaps TRBD1 (6 bases). Germline V gives CDR1 KGHSH, CDR2 LQKENI. The CDR3 covers 15 residues. The V end lost 4 bases, the J end lost 3 bases, and 15 bases lay between the germline ends.

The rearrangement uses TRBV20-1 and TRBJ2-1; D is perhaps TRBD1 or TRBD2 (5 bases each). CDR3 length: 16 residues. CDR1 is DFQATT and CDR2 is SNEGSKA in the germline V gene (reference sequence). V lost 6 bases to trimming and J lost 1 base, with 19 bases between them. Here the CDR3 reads CSARTGTPKSYNEQFF. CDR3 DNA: TGCAGTGCCAGAACTGGGACCCCTAAGTCCTACAATGAGCAGTTCTTC.

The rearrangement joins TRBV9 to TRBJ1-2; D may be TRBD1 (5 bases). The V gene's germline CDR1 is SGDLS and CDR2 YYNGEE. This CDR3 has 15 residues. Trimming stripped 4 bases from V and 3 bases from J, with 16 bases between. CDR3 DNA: TGTGCCAGCAGCCCCCAACCTGACAGAGACTATGGCTACACCTTC. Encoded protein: CASSPQPDRDYGYTF. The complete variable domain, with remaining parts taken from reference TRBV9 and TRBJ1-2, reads DSGVTQTPKHLITATGQRVTLRCSPRSGDLSVYWYQQSLDQGLQFLIQYYNGEERAKGNILERFSAQQFPDLHSELNLSSLELGDSALYFCASSPQPDRDYGYTFGSGTRLTVV.

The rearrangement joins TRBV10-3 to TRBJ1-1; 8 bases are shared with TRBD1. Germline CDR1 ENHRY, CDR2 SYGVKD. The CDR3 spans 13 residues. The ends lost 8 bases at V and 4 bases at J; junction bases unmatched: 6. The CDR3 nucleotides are TGTGCCATCGGTGCAGGGGGCCGCACTGAAGCTTTCTTT. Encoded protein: CAIGAGGRTEAFF.

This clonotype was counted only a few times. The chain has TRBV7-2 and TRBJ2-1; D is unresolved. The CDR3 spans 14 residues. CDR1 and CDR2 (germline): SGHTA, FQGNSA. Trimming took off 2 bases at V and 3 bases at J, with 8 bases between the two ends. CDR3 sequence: CASSLNSFYNEQFF. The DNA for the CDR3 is TGTGCCAGCAGCTTAAACAGCTTCTACAATGAGCAGTTCTTC. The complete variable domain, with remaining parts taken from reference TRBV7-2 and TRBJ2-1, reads GAGVSQSPSNKVTEKGKDVELRCDPISGHTALYWYRQSLGQGLEFLIYFQGNSAPDKSGLPSDRFSAERTGGSVSTLTIQRTQQEDSAVYLCASSLNSFYNEQFFGPGTRLTVL.

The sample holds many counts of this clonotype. CDR3: CASRLFRDPTEAFF. CDR3 DNA sequence: TGTGCCAGCAGATTGTTCAGGGACCCCACTGAAGCTTTCTTT. V usage is TRBV28 and J usage is TRBJ1-1, with TRBD1 as a possible D gene (5 bases). The ends were cut back, 6 bases at V and 4 bases at J, with 15 bases in the middle. Germline V gene sequence: CDR1 MDHEN, CDR2 SYDVKM. The CDR3 has 14 amino acids.

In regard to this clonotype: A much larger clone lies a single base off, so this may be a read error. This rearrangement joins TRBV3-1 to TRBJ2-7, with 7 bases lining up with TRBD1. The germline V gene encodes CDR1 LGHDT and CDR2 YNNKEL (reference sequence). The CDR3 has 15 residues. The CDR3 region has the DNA TGTGCCAGCAGTTTCTATTCCGGGACAGCCGACGAGCCGTACTTC. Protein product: CASSFYSGTADEPYF.

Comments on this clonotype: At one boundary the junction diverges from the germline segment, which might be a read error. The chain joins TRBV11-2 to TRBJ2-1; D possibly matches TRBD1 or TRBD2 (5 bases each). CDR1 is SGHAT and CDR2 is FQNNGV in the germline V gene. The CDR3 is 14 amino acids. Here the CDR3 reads CASSPLGTNNEQLF. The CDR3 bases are TGTGCCAGCAGCCCTCTAGGGACGAACAATGAGCAGCTCTTC.

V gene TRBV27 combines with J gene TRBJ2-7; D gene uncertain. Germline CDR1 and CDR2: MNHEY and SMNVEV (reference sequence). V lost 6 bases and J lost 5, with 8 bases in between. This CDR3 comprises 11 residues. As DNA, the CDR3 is TGTGCCAGCAGCCGGGCGCACGAGCAGTACTTC. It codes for CASSRAHEQYF.

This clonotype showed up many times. The CDR3 region is CAWNSYNEQFF. In DNA, the CDR3 is TGTGCCTGGAACTCCTACAATGAGCAGTTCTTC. The genes are TRBV30 and TRBJ2-1, with D unresolved. The CDR3 extends over 11 amino acids. Trimming removed 4 bases from V and 0 bases from J, with 1 base in between. Germline assignment: CDR1 GTSNPN and CDR2 SVGIG (reference sequence).

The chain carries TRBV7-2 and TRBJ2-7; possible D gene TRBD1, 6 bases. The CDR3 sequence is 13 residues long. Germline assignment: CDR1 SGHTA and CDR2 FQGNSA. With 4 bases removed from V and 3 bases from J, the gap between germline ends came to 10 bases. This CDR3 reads CASSWGHNYEQYF. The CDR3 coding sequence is TGTGCCAGCAGCTGGGGACACAACTACGAGCAGTACTTC.

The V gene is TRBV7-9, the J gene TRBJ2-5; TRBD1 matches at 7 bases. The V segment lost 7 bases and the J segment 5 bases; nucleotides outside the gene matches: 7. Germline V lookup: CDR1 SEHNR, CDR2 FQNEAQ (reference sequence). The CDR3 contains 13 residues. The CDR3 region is CASNDRELETQYF. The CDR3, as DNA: TGTGCCAGCAATGACAGGGAACTCGAGACCCAGTACTTC.